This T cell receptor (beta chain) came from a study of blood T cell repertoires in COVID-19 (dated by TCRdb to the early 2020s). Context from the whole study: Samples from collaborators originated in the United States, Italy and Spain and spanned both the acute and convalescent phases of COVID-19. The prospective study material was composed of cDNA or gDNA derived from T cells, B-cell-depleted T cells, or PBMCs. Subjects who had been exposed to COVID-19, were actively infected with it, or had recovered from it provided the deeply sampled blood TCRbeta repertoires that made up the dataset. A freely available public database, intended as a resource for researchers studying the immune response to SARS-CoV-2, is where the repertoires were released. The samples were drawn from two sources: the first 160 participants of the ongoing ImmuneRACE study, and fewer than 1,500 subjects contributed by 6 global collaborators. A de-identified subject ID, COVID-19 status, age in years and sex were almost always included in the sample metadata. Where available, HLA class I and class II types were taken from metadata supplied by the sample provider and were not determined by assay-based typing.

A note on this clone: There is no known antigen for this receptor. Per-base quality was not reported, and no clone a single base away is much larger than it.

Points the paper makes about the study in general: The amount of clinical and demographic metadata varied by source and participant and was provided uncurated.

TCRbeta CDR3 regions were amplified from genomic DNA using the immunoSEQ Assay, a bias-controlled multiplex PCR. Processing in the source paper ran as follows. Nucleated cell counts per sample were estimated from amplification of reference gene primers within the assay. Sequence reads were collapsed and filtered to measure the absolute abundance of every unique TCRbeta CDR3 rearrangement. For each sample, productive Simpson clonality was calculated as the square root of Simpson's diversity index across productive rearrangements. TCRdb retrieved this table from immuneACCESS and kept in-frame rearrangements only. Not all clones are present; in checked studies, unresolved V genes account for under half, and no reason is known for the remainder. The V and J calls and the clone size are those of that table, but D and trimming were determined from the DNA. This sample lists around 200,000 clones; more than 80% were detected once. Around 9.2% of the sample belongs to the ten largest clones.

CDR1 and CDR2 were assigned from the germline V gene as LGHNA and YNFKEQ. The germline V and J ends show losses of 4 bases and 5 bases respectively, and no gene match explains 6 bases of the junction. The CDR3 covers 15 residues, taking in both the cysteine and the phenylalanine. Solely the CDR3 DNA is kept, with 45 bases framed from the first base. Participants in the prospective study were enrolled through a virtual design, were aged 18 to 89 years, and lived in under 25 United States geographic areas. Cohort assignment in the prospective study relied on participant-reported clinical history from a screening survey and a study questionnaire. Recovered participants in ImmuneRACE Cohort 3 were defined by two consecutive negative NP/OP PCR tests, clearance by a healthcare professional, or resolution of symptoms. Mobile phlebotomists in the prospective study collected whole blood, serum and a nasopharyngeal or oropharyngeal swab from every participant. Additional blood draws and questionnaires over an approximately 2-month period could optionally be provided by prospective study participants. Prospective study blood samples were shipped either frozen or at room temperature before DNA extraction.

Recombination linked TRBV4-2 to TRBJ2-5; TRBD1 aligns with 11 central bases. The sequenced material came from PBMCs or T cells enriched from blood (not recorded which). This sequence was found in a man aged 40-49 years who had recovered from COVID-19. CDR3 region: CASSPSDRGLETQYF. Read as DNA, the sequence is TGTGCCAGCAGCCCCTCGGACAGGGGGCTGGAGACCCAGTACTTC.